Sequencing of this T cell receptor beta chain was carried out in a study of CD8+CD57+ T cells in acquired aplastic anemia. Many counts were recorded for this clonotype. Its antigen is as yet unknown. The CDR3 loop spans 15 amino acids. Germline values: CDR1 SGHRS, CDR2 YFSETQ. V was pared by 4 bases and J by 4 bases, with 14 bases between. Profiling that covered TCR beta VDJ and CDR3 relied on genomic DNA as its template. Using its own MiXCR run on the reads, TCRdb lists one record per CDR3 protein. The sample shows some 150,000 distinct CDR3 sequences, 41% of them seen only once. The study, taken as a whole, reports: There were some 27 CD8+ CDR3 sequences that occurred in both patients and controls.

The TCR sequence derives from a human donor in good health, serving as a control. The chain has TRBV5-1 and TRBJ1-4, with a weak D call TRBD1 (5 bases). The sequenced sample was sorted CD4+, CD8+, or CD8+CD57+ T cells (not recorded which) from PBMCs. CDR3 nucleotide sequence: TGCGCCAGCAGCCTAGGGACCGCTCTTAATGAAAAACTGTTTTTT. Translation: CASSLGTALNEKLFF.